One sample yielded the 15 T cell receptor beta chains listed below, sequenced in a study of PD-L1 blockade in urothelial cancer. Clones were sequenced by immunoSEQ multiplex PCR, and TCRdb holds only the in-frame ones, with some missing. The repertoire consists of about 100,000 clones, with over 80% occurring once and the leading ten covering almost 0.95%. Source: PBMCs, taken around atezolizumab (anti-PD-L1) treatment. The receptors come from a woman aged 80 or older with urothelial cancer.

The chain recombines TRBV4-2 with TRBJ1-5; 7 positions agree with TRBD1. CDR3 size: 15 residues. Trimming cost V 0 bases and J 3 bases; bases outside gene matches: 2. Germline values: CDR1 LGHNA, CDR2 YNFKEQ. The CDR3: CASSQEGQFNQPQHF. CDR3 in DNA: TGTGCCAGCAGCCAAGAGGGACAGTTCAATCAGCCCCAGCATTTT.

This chain uses TRBV5-6 with TRBJ2-1, with D possibly being TRBD2 (5 bases). This CDR3 is 14 amino acids long. Germline V gene lookup returns CDR1 SGHDT and CDR2 YYEEEE. V lost 0 bases to trimming and J lost 6 bases, with 10 bases between them. The DNA of the CDR3 is TGTGCCAGCAGCTTGGGAAGGCGGGTCAATGAGCAGTTCTTC. This encodes CASSLGRRVNEQFF.

The chain recombines TRBV19 with TRBJ1-1; D remains unclear. Trimming pared 9 bases from V and 0 bases from J, leaving 11 bases between. This CDR3 is built from 13 residues. The germline V gene has CDR1 LNHDA and CDR2 SQIVND (reference sequence). The CDR3 nucleotides read TGTGCCAGCGCGAGATTGATGAACACTGAAGCTTTCTTT. As protein: CASARLMNTEAFF. Full variable domain (remainder filled in from reference TRBV19 and TRBJ1-1): DGGITQSPKYLFRKEGQNVTLSCEQNLNHDAMYWYRQDPGQGLRLIYYSQIVNDFQKGDIAEGYSVSREKKESFPLTVTSAQKNPTAFYLCASARLMNTEAFFGQGTRLTVV.

The chain couples TRBV7-9 to TRBJ2-3, with TRBD2 matching over 8 bases. Germline CDR1 and CDR2: SEHNR and FQNEAQ (reference sequence). The CDR3 covers 16 residues. The trim removed 5 bases at V and 2 bases at J, leaving 9 bases unmatched. Written as DNA, the CDR3 is TGTGCCAGCAGCCCCGGGGGACTAGGGACCACAGATACGCAGTATTTT. It translates to CASSPGGLGTTDTQYF. Full variable domain (outside the CDR3, taken from reference TRBV7-9 and TRBJ2-3): DTGVSQNPRHKITKRGQNVTFRCDPISEHNRLYWYRQTLGQGPEFLTYFQNEAQLEKSRLLSDRFSAERPKGSFSTLEIQRTEQGDSAMYLCASSPGGLGTTDTQYFGPGTRLTVL.

The rearrangement joins TRBV6-1 to TRBJ2-5; D perhaps matches TRBD2 (5 bases). The germline gives CDR1 MNHNS, CDR2 SASEGT. The CDR3 has 14 residues. V lost 8 bases and J lost 2, with 15 bases in between. CDR3 nucleotide sequence: TGTGCCAGCTCAGAGGGTGTGCCGCAAGAGACCCAGTACTTC. Its protein is CASSEGVPQETQYF.

This clone was detected a few times. The sample holds other DNA sequences that translate to the same CDR3. The chain carries TRBV28 and TRBJ1-5, with D possibly TRBD1 on 5 matching bases. This CDR3 is 12 amino acids long. Trimming pared 4 bases from V and 7 bases from J, leaving 8 bases between. CDR1 is MDHEN, CDR2 SYDVKM, per germline. Here the CDR3 reads CASSSGGQPQHF. The CDR3 DNA reads TGTGCCAGCAGTTCGGGGGGGCAGCCCCAGCATTTT.

J is TRBJ2-7 and V is TRBV4-2, with TRBD2 matching 8 bases. CDR3 length equals 16 residues. CDR1 and CDR2 (germline): LGHNA, YNFKEQ. Germline trimming cut 0 bases from V and 3 bases from J; bases unmatched to any gene: 7. CDR3 residues: CASSQEHTSGNYEQYF. CDR3 nucleotide sequence: TGTGCCAGCAGCCAAGAGCATACTAGCGGAAACTACGAGCAGTACTTC.

The chain joins TRBV27 to TRBJ1-1; 7 bases agree with TRBD1. CDR3 size: 16 residues. V lost 4 bases and J lost 2; bases outside the gene matches: 10. Germline V gene sequence: CDR1 MNHEY, CDR2 SMNVEV (reference sequence). The CDR3 region has the DNA TGTGCCAGCAGTTCCGTTACTGACAGGGTAAACACTGAAGCTTTCTTT. Residues: CASSSVTDRVNTEAFF.

The rearrangement joins TRBV11-2 to TRBJ1-2; D is unclear. The CDR3 consists of 14 residues. V gave up 5 bases and J gave up 8 bases, with 18 bases separating them. Germline CDR1 and CDR2: SGHAT and FQNNGV. Written as DNA, the CDR3 is TGTGCCAGCAGCCATTCACTAAAACAAGAAGGCTACACCTTC. Its protein product is CASSHSLKQEGYTF.

This sequence joins TRBV27 and TRBJ2-7; 11 bases are shared with TRBD1. The V gene's germline CDR1 is MNHEY and CDR2 SMNVEV (reference sequence). The CDR3 is 15 amino acids. J lost 4 bases, V lost 1 base, and 3 bases had no gene match. The DNA of the CDR3 is TGTGCCAGCAGTTTATGGGGGACAGGGGGATACGAGCAGTACTTC. This translates into CASSLWGTGGYEQYF.

The rearrangement links TRBV6-6 to TRBJ2-7; 10 bases are shared with TRBD2. The germline V gene encodes CDR1 MNHNY and CDR2 SVGAGI (reference sequence). This CDR3 region has 14 residues. The V gene end was trimmed by 7 bases and the J gene end by 4 bases; junction bases not matched to a gene: 7. The CDR3 spells CASTASGSWYEQYF. The CDR3 DNA is TGTGCCAGCACTGCTAGCGGGAGCTGGTACGAGCAGTACTTC.

The J gene is TRBJ1-2, the V gene TRBV2, with a weak D call TRBD1 (5 bases). Germline CDR1 is SNHLY and CDR2 is FYNNEI. Trimming removed 5 bases from V and 8 bases from J, with 18 bases in between. CDR3 length: 14 residues. CDR3 DNA: TGTGCCAGCAGTAGAAACCGGGACTCAGGGGGCTACACCTTC. Translated, it gives CASSRNRDSGGYTF.

This clone has only one observation. The chain carries TRBV27 and TRBJ2-7, with D maybe TRBD2 (5 bases). In germline, CDR1 is MNHEY, CDR2 SMNVEV (reference sequence). The CDR3 is 13 residues long. V gave up 6 bases and J gave up 6 bases, with 15 bases separating them. The CDR3 loop reads CASSPMTAGEQYF. In DNA form, the CDR3 reads TGTGCCAGCAGCCCCATGACGGCGGGCGAGCAGTACTTC.

In DNA form, the CDR3 reads TGTGCCACCAGCAAGACAGAGCCGGAGGAGACCCAGTACTTC. Its protein product is CATSKTEPEETQYF. The chain has TRBV15 and TRBJ2-5; a possible D gene is TRBD1 (5 bases). Germline loops: CDR1 LNHNV, CDR2 YYDKDF (reference sequence). The ends were cut back, 4 bases at V and 5 bases at J, with 14 bases in the middle. The CDR3 spans 14 residues.

The V and J genes are TRBV15 and TRBJ2-1, with a weak D call TRBD2 (5 bases). The CDR3 is made up of 15 amino acids. In germline, CDR1 is LNHNV, CDR2 YYDKDF (reference sequence). Trimming cost V 3 bases and J 0 bases, with 9 bases left between them. For the CDR3, the DNA is TGTGCCACCAGCAGCGGACGGGGCTCCTACAATGAGCAGTTCTTC. It translates to CATSSGRGSYNEQFF.